These T cell receptor beta chains were read from a single sample in a study of PD-L1 blockade in urothelial cancer. Sequenced by immunoSEQ multiplex PCR; TCRdb stores in-frame clones only, minus some. The data show 95,000 or so clones, with around 86% seen just once and 2% to 2.5% held by the top ten. The specimen comprised PBMCs, sampled around atezolizumab (anti-PD-L1) treatment. The receptors here all came from a man aged 60 to 69 with urothelial cancer. CDR3s leave out the opening cysteine and the closing phenylalanine or tryptophan. Fields, in order: J gene, V gene, CDR3 protein.

TRBJ2-3	TRBV5-1	ASSFSGGDTDTQY
TRBJ2-3	TRBV5-1	ASTAGVGIAADTQY
TRBJ1-2	TRBV7-2	ASSQGAENYGYT
TRBJ2-5	TRBV18	ASSIRQGGETQY
TRBJ2-7	TRBV9	ASSVGAAGTGGSYEQY
TRBJ1-1	TRBV7-6	ASSLARGLLNTEAF
TRBJ2-2	TRBV27	ATVAGGGTGELF
TRBJ1-5	TRBV11-3	ASSFPGGQGKQPQH
TRBJ2-1	TRBV19	ASSFSSGISYNEQF
TRBJ1-2	TRBV5-1	ASSLVQGNYGYT
TRBJ1-3	TRBV4-3	ASSYRGSGNTIY
TRBJ2-3	TRBV10-3	AISEAEASSPDTQY
TRBJ1-1	TRBV29-1	SVEGGQGRREAF
TRBJ2-2	TRBV7-3	ASSRYDRGTGELF
TRBJ2-7	TRBV11-3	ASSLEEYYEQY
TRBJ1-1	TRBV14	ASSNSMNTEAF
TRBJ2-1	TRBV27	ASSLTRTMGFYNEQF
TRBJ2-5	TRBV12-5	ASGLEGVETQY
TRBJ1-2	TRBV11-2	ASSMQDINYGYT
TRBJ2-1	TRBV4-1	ASSQVLVHGSSYNEQF
TRBJ1-4	TRBV19	ASRDSQATNEKLF
TRBJ1-3	TRBV5-5	ASSWGQSFSGNTIY
TRBJ1-2	TRBV6-1	ASSTAGAGYT
TRBJ2-7	TRBV19	ASSIGGGSEQY
TRBJ1-5	TRBV2	ASSSLGGGNQPQH
TRBJ2-3	TRBV6-4	ASSDGPAGGLDTQY
TRBJ2-3	TRBV5-8	ASSLGGDTQY
TRBJ1-1	TRBV6-1	ASILDRGGTEAF
TRBJ2-3	TRBV5-6	ASSHRLGGQGQHTQY
TRBJ2-5	TRBV11-3	ASSSQVAETQY
TRBJ2-5	TRBV5-1	ASSLTTGSNQETQY
TRBJ2-7	TRBV2	ASSGLGTGNYEQY
TRBJ2-3	TRBV27	ASSFGLAVSGDTQY
TRBJ1-2	TRBV15	ATSRDRDRPGYT
TRBJ2-1	TRBV11-2	ASSLGGSSYNEQF
TRBJ1-2	TRBV6-1	ASSEAGQGTSGYT
TRBJ2-7	TRBV10-1	ASSATGNPYEQY
TRBJ2-5	TRBV5-6	ASSLAPDQETQY
TRBJ2-2	TRBV11-2	ASSPRGSGGELF
TRBJ2-3	TRBV5-1	ASSEGTGTDTQY
TRBJ2-3	TRBV25-1	ASSVGQGFGADTQY
TRBJ1-1	TRBV9	ASSVTVGNTEAF
TRBJ2-2	TRBV7-3	ASSPGSYANTGELF
TRBJ1-2	TRBV7-8	ASSLSQGGGYGYT
TRBJ2-4	TRBV28	ASSSRGRGGKNIQY
TRBJ2-7	TRBV11-3	ASSLGGGSSYEQY
TRBJ1-2	TRBV2	ASSEAWANYGYT
TRBJ1-6	TRBV19	ASGSRGNSPLH
TRBJ2-7	TRBV10-3	ASGGLYEQY
TRBJ2-2	TRBV4-3	ASSLRLAGASNTGELF
TRBJ2-7	TRBV27	ASRAIRNYYGEQY
TRBJ2-5	TRBV9	ASSPSAGGVQETQY
TRBJ2-3	TRBV10-3	AISEGRVSTDTQY
TRBJ2-7	TRBV30	AWSIPQGANEQY
TRBJ2-2	TRBV6-5	ASSLGDGELF